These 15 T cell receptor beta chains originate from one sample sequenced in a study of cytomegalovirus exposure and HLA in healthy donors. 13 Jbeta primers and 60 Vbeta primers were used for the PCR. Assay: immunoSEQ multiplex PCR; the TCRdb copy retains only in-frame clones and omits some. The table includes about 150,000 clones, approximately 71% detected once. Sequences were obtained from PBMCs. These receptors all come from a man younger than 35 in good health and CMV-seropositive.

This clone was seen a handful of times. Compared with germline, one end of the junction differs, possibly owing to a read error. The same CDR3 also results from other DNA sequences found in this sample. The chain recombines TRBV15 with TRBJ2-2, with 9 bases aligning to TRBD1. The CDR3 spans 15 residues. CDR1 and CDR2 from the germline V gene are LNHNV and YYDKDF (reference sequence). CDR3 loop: CATSGTGGRVGELFF. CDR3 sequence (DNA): TGTGCTACCAGCGGCACAGGGGGCCGGGTCGGGGAGCTGTTTTTT.

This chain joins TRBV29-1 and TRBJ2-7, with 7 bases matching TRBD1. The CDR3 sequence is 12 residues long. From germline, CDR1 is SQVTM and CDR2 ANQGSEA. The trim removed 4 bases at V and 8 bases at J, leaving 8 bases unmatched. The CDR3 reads CSVVVRGSKQYF. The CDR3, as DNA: TGCAGCGTTGTTGTCAGGGGGTCGAAGCAGTACTTC.

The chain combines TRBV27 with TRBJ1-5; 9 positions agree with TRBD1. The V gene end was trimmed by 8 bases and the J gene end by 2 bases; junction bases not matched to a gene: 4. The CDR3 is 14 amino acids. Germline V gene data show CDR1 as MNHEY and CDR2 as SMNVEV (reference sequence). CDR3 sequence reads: CASGQGFGNQPQHF. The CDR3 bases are TGTGCCAGCGGACAGGGGTTTGGCAATCAGCCCCAGCATTTT.

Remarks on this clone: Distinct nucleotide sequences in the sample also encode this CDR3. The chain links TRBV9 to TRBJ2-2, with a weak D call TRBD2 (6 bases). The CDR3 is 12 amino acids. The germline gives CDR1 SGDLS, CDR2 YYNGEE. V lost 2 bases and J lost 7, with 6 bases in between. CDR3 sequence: CASSVGGGELFF. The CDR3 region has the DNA TGTGCCAGCAGCGTGGGGGGCGGGGAGCTGTTTTTT.

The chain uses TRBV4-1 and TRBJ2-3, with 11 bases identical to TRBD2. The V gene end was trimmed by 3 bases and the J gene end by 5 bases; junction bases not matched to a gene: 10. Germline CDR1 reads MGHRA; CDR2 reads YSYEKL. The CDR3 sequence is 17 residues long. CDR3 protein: CASSQEPTSGSGDTQYF. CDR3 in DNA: TGCGCCAGCAGCCAGGAACCTACTAGCGGGAGTGGAGATACGCAGTATTTT.

The CDR3 spells CASSRGGQGLMNTEAFF. The CDR3 bases are TGTGCCAGCAGTAGGGGGGGACAGGGCCTTATGAACACTGAAGCTTTCTTT. The genes are TRBV2 and TRBJ1-1; 9 nucleotides line up with TRBD1. The CDR3 runs 17 residues. CDR1 is SNHLY, CDR2 FYNNEI, per germline. V was pared by 5 bases and J by 0 bases, with 10 bases of the junction left unmatched.

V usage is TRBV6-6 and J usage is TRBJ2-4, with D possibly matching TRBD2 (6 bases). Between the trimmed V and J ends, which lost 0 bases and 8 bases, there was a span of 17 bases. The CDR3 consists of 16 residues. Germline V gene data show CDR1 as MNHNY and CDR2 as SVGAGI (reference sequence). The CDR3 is CASSYSTGKGGDIQYF. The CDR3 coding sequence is TGTGCCAGCAGTTACTCGACGGGCAAGGGAGGAGACATTCAGTACTTC.

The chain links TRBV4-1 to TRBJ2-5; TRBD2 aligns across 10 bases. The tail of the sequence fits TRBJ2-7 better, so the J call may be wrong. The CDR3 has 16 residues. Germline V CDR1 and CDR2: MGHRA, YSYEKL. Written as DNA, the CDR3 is TGCGCCAGCAGCCCACAACCGGGACTAGCGACCTACGAGCAGTACTTC. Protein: CASSPQPGLATYEQYF.

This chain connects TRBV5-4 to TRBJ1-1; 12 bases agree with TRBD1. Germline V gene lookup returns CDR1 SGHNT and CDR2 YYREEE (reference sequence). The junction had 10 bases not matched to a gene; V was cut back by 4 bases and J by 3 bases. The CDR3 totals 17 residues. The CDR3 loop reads CASSLGQGAMLDTEAFF. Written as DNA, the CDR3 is TGTGCCAGCAGCCTGGGACAGGGGGCTATGTTGGACACTGAAGCTTTCTTT.

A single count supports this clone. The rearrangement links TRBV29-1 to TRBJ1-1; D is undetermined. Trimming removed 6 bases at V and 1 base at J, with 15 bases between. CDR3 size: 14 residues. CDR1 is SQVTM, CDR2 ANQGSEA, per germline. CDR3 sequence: CSVESRNRNTEAFF. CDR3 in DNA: TGCAGCGTGGAATCCAGGAACCGGAACACTGAAGCTTTCTTT.

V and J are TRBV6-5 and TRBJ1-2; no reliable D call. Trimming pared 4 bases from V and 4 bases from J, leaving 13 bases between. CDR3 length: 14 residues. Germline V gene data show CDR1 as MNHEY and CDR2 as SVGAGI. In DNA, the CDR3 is TGTGCCAGCAGTTCCCGAACTGGTGGCTATGGCTACACCTTC. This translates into CASSSRTGGYGYTF.

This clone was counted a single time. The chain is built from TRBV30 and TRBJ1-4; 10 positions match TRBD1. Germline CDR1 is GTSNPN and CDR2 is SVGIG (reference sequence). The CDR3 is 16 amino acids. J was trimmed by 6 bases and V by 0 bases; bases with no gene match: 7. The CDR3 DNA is TGTGCCTGGAGTGTGGGGACAGGGGCGAAATATGAAAAACTGTTTTTT. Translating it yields CAWSVGTGAKYEKLFF.

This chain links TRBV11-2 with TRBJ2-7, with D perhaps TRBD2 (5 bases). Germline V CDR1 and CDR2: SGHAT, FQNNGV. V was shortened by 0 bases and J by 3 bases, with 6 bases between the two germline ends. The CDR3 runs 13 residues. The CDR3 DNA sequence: TGTGCCAGCAGCTTAGAGGAGGTCTACGAGCAGTACTTC. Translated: CASSLEEVYEQYF.

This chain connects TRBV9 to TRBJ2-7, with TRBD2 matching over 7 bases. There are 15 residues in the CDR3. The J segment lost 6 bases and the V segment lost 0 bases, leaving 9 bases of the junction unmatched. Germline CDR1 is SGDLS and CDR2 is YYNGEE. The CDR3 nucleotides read TGTGCCAGCAGCGTAGGGGAGGGAGTGGGGCTCGAGCAGTACTTC. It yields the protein CASSVGEGVGLEQYF.

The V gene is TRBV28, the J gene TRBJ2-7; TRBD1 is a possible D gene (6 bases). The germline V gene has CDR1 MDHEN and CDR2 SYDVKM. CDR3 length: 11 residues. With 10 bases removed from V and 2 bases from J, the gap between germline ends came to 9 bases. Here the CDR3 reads CATRQAYEQYF. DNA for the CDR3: TGTGCCACCCGACAGGCCTACGAGCAGTACTTC.